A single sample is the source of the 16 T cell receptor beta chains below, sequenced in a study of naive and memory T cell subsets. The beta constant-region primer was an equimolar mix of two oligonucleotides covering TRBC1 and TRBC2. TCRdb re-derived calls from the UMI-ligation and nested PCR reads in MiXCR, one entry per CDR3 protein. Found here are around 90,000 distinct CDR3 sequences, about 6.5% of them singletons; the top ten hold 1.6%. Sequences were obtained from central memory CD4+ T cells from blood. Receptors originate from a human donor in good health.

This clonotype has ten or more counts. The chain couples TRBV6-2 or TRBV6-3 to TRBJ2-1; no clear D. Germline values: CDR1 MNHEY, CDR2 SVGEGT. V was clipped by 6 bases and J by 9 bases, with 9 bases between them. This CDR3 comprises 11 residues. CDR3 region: CASSPLAEQFF. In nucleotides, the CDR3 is TGTGCCAGCAGCCCACTTGCTGAGCAGTTCTTC.

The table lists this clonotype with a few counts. The CDR3 coding sequence is TGTGCCAGCATGGTTCAGAGACTAGAGACCCAGTACTTC. Its translation is CASMVQRLETQYF. The chain employs TRBV6-1 and TRBJ2-5; D is unclear. The CDR3 spans 13 residues. The ends were cut back, 7 bases at V and 4 bases at J, with 13 bases in the middle. Germline V gene lookup returns CDR1 MNHNS and CDR2 SASEGT.

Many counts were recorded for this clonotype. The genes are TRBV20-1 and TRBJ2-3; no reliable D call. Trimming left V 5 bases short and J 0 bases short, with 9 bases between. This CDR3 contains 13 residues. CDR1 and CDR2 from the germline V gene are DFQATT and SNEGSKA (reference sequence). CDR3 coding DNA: TGCAGTGCTGGGGTTGGGAGCACAGATACGCAGTATTTT. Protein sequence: CSAGVGSTDTQYF.

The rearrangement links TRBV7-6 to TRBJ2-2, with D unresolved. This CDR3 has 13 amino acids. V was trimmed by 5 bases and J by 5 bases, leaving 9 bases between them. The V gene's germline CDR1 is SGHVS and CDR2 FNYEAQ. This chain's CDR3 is CASSAFRTGELFF. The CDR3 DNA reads TGTGCCAGCAGCGCCTTTCGAACCGGGGAGCTGTTTTTT.

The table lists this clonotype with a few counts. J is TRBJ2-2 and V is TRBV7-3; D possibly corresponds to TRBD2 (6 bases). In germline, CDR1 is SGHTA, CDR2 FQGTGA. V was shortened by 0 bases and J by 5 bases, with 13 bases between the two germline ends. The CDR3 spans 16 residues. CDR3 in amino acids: CASSLTTGAGTGELFF. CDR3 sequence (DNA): TGTGCCAGCAGCTTAACGACCGGGGCGGGGACCGGGGAGCTGTTTTTT.

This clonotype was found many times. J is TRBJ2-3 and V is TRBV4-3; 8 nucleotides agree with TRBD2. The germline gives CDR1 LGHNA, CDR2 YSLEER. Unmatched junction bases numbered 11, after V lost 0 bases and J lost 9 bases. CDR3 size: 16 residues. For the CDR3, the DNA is TGCGCCAGCAGCCAAGATCTATCGGGGGGGGGCCGAACGCAGTATTTT. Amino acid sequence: CASSQDLSGGGRTQYF.

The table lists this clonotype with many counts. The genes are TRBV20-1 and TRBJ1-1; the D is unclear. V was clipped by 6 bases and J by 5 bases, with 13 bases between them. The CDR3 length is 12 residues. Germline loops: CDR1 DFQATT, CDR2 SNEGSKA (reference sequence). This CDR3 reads CSALGGWTEAFF. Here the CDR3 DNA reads TGCAGTGCCTTAGGTGGTTGGACTGAAGCTTTCTTT.

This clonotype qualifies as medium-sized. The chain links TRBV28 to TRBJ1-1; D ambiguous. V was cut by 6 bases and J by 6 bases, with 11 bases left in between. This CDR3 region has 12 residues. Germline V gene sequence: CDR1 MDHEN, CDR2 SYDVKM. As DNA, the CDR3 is TGTGCCAGCAGACCGGGGTGGTCTGAAGCTTTCTTT. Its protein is CASRPGWSEAFF.

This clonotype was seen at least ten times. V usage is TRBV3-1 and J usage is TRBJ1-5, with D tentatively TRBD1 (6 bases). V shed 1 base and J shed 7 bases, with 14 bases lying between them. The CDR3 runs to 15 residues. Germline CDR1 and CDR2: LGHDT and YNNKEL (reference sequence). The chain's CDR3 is CASSQGAGAKQPQHF. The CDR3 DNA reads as TGTGCCAGCAGCCAAGGGGCGGGGGCAAAACAGCCCCAGCATTTT.

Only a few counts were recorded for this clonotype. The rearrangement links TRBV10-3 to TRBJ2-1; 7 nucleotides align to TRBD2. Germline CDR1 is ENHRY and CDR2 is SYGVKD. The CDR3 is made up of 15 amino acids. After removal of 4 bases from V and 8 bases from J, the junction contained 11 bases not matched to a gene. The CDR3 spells CAISGGAGAEHEQFF. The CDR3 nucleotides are TGTGCCATCAGTGGAGGGGCGGGAGCGGAACATGAGCAGTTCTTC.

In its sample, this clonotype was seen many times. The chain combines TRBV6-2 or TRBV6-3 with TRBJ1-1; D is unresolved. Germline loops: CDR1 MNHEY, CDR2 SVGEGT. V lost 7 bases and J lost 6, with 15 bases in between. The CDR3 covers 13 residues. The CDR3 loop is CASKTDGMSEAFF. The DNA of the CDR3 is TGTGCCAGCAAAACAGACGGTATGTCTGAAGCTTTCTTT.

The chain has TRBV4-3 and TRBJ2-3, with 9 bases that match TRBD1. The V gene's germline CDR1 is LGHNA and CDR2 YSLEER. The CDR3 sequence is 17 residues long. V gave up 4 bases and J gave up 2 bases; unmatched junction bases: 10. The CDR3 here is CASSRAQGARDTDTQYF. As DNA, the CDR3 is TGCGCCAGCAGCCGAGCACAGGGGGCGCGGGACACAGATACGCAGTATTTT.

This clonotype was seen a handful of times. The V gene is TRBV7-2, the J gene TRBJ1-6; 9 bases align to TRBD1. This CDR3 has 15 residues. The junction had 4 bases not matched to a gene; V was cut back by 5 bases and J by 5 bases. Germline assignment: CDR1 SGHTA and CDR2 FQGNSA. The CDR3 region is CASSPRDRDNSPLHF. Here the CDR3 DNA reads TGTGCCAGCAGCCCCCGGGACAGGGATAATTCACCCCTCCACTTT.

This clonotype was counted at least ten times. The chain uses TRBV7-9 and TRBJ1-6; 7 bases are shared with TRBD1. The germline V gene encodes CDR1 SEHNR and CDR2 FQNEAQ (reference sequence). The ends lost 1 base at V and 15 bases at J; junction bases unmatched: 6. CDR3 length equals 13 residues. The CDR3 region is CASSLGDSRVLHF. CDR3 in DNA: TGTGCCAGCAGCTTAGGGGACAGTCGGGTCCTCCACTTT.

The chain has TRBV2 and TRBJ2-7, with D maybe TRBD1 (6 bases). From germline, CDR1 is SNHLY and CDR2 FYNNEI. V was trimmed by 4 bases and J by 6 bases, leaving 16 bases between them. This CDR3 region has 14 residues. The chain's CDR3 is CASSAWGQGREQYF. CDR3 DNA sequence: TGTGCCAGCAGTGCTTGGGGCCAGGGGCGCGAGCAGTACTTC. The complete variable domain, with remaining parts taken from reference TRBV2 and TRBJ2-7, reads EPEVTQTPSHQVTQMGQEVILRCVPISNHLYFYWYRQILGQKVEFLVSFYNNEISEKSEIFDDQFSVERPDGSNFTLKIRSTKLEDSAMYFCASSAWGQGREQYFGPGTRLTVT.

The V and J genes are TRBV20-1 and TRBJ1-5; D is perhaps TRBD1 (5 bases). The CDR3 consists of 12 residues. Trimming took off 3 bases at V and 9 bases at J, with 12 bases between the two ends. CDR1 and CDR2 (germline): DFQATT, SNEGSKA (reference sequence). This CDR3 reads CSASLNGAPQHF. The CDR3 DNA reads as TGCAGTGCTAGCCTTAATGGGGCGCCCCAGCATTTT.